This T cell receptor (beta chain) derives from a study of cytomegalovirus exposure and HLA in healthy donors. In the PCR, 60 Vbeta and 13 Jbeta primers were used. Method: immunoSEQ multiplex PCR; TCRdb's copy keeps in-frame clones and lacks some. The data contain roughly 150,000 clones, roughly 87% of them singletons. V was trimmed by 3 bases and J by 5 bases, leaving 8 bases between them. CDR1 and CDR2 (germline): SGHTA, FQGNSA. The length of the CDR3 is 12 residues. The chain joins TRBV7-2 to TRBJ2-7, with unresolved D. The receptor's source is a man aged 25-45 years in good health and CMV-seropositive. Sequencing input: PBMCs. CDR3 residues: CASSFSPNEQYF. As DNA, the CDR3 is TGTGCCAGCAGCTTTAGCCCAAACGAGCAGTACTTC. The full variable domain, rest sourced from reference TRBV7-2 and TRBJ2-7, is GAGVSQSPSNKVTEKGKDVELRCDPISGHTALYWYRQSLGQGLEFLIYFQGNSAPDKSGLPSDRFSAERTGGSVSTLTIQRTQQEDSAVYLCASSFSPNEQYFGPGTRLTVT.